One and the same sample provided the 20 T cell receptor beta chains below, sequenced in a study of early T cells in non-severe SARS-CoV-2 infection. TCRdb redid the calling of the 5' RACE reads with MiXCR, one entry per CDR3 protein. Among tens of thousands of distinct CDR3 sequences listed, around 13% were seen once. The sample consisted of whole blood, taken at baseline. The receptor set was obtained from an adult who was a healthcare worker with PCR-confirmed SARS-CoV-2 infection or an uninfected control (not recorded which).

The chain carries TRBV5-5 and TRBJ2-7, with 9 nucleotides matching TRBD2. Germline CDR1 SGHKS, CDR2 YYEKEE (reference sequence). CDR3 length: 13 residues. J was trimmed by 6 bases and V by 4 bases; bases with no gene match: 5. CDR3 sequence (DNA): TGTGCCAGCAGCGCAGCGGGAGGTGGCGAGCAGTACTTC. It codes for CASSAAGGGEQYF.

This clonotype was seen a handful of times. The CDR3 region is CASSPSGTGTDTQYF. In DNA form, the CDR3 reads TGTGCCAGCTCACCATCCGGGACAGGCACAGATACGCAGTATTTT. The gene calls are TRBV18 and TRBJ2-3, with 7 bases identical to TRBD1. CDR3 length: 15 amino acids. Germline loops: CDR1 KGHSH, CDR2 LQKENI. With 2 bases clipped from V and 1 base from J, the junction kept 3 bases outside the gene matches.

This clonotype was seen more than once but under ten times. An end of the junction differs from the germline gene, which may be a read error. The chain uses TRBV12-3 or TRBV12-4 and TRBJ2-1; 9 positions match TRBD2. The CDR3 is 15 residues long. This CDR3 reads CASTLAGYSYNEQFF. In DNA form, the CDR3 reads TGTGCTAGCACCCTAGCGGGATACTCCTACAATGAGCAGTTCTTC.

The chain recombines TRBV11-1 with TRBJ1-3, with D unresolved. V was shortened by 6 bases and J by 4 bases, with 7 bases between the two germline ends. The CDR3 length is 12 residues. CDR1 is SGHAT and CDR2 is FQDESV in the germline V gene (reference sequence). Here the CDR3 reads CASRTPGNTIYF. The DNA for the CDR3 is TGTGCCAGCAGGACTCCGGGAAACACCATATATTTT.

The chain couples TRBV29-1 to TRBJ2-7, with TRBD2 matching 9 bases. Germline-derived CDR1 and CDR2 are SQVTM and ANQGSEA. The V gene end was trimmed by 4 bases and the J gene end by 9 bases; junction bases not matched to a gene: 16. CDR3 length: 15 residues. As DNA, the CDR3 is TGCAGCGTTGTAATCGCGGGAGGGCCGGAGGTGGCGCAGTACTTC. It specifies CSVVIAGGPEVAQYF.

This clonotype turned up a few times. The chain combines TRBV29-1 with TRBJ1-2; perhaps TRBD1 as D (5 bases). V gave up 6 bases and J gave up 1 base, with 18 bases separating them. The CDR3 extends over 15 amino acids. The germline CDR1 and CDR2 sequences are SQVTM and ANQGSEA. CDR3 in amino acids: CSVPNLDSNNYGYTF. Written as DNA, the CDR3 is TGCAGCGTCCCGAACCTCGACAGTAATAACTATGGCTACACCTTC.

CDR3 region: CASSYSPVGGIHEQYF. The CDR3 bases are TGTGCCAGCAGTTACTCCCCTGTCGGGGGCATCCACGAGCAGTACTTC. V is TRBV28 and J is TRBJ2-7; D possibly uses TRBD1 or TRBD2 (6 bases each). Germline loops: CDR1 MDHEN, CDR2 SYDVKM. The CDR3 runs 16 residues. Trimming pared 4 bases from V and 5 bases from J, leaving 21 bases between.

With respect to this clonotype: An end of the junction does not agree with germline; a read error may underlie this. V gene TRBV11-3 combines with J gene TRBJ1-1; tentative D call: TRBD1 (6 bases). The CDR3 has 14 amino acids. Germline V gene data show CDR1 as SGHNT and CDR2 as YENEEA. CDR3 sequence: CASSLQGRNAEAFF. For the CDR3, the DNA is TGTGCCAGCAGCTTGCAGGGGCGGAACGCTGAAGCTTTCTTT.

The sample holds many counts of this clonotype. The V gene is TRBV5-5, the J gene TRBJ1-3; D uncertain. This CDR3 is 14 amino acids long. Looked up from germline, CDR1 is SGHKS and CDR2 is YYEKEE (reference sequence). Trimming took 2 bases from V and 0 from J, leaving 6 bases between them. The CDR3 sequence is CASSFADSGNTIYF. The CDR3 region has the DNA TGTGCCAGCAGCTTCGCGGACTCTGGAAACACCATATATTTT.

This rearrangement joins TRBV12-3 or TRBV12-4 to TRBJ1-1; 7 bases map to TRBD1. The junction had 11 bases not matched to a gene; V was cut back by 6 bases and J by 1 base. The CDR3 is made up of 16 amino acids. The CDR3 DNA sequence: TGTGCCAGCAGGCCTCAGGGGGTGGGGGCGAACACTGAAGCTTTCTTT. Its translation: CASRPQGVGANTEAFF.

This clonotype was picked up many times. The CDR3 loop reads CASSFSSGRGNEQFF. The CDR3 bases are TGTGCCAGCAGCTTTAGCAGCGGGAGGGGCAATGAGCAGTTCTTC. The rearrangement uses TRBV7-6 and TRBJ2-1, with 10 bases matching TRBD2. Germline trimming cut 3 bases from V and 6 bases from J; bases unmatched to any gene: 5. There are 15 residues in the CDR3. Germline CDR1 and CDR2: SGHVS and FNYEAQ.

The CDR3 DNA follows: TGTGCCAGCAGCCCCTCCGGCCAGCGGAAAGGGAATGAGCAGTTCTTC. It specifies CASSPSGQRKGNEQFF. The gene calls are TRBV11-3 and TRBJ2-1; D perhaps matches TRBD2 (5 bases). CDR3 length: 16 amino acids. Looked up from germline, CDR1 is SGHNT and CDR2 is YENEEA. V shed 5 bases and J shed 7 bases, with 21 bases lying between them. Drawing the rest from reference TRBV11-3 and TRBJ2-1, the complete variable domain is EAGVVQSPRYKIIEKKQPVAFWCNPISGHNTLYWYLQNLGQGPELLIRYENEEAVDDSQLPKDRFSAERLKGVDSTLKIQPAELGDSAVYLCASSPSGQRKGNEQFFGPGTRLTVL.

This clonotype was counted at least ten times. The chain uses TRBV12-3 or TRBV12-4 and TRBJ2-7, with 11 bases aligning to TRBD2. CDR3 size: 15 residues. The V gene end was trimmed by 7 bases and the J gene end by 1 base; junction bases not matched to a gene: 6. CDR3 sequence reads: CASTPGLAESYEQYF. The CDR3 DNA is TGTGCCAGCACCCCGGGACTAGCGGAATCCTACGAGCAGTACTTC.

This clonotype was observed a handful of times. The rearrangement links TRBV10-3 to TRBJ2-1, with TRBD2 identical over 9 bases. The CDR3 runs 16 residues. The V and J ends lost 4 bases and 5 bases, in that order; junction bases with no gene match: 9. Looked up from germline, CDR1 is ENHRY and CDR2 is SYGVKD. The CDR3 sequence: CAISGRESSGNNEQFF. The CDR3 region has the DNA TGTGCCATCAGTGGTAGGGAGTCTAGCGGGAACAATGAGCAGTTCTTC.

The CDR3 reads CASSKGQALGEAFF. DNA of the CDR3: TGCGCCAGCAGCAAGGGACAGGCCCTGGGTGAAGCTTTCTTT. The chain uses TRBV5-1 and TRBJ1-1; 8 nucleotides agree with TRBD1. The CDR3 is 14 amino acids. J gave up 7 bases and V 4 bases, and 9 bases lay outside the gene matches. Germline CDR1 is SGHRS and CDR2 is YFSETQ.

This clonotype came up a few times. The chain couples TRBV24-1 to TRBJ2-1, with 10 positions matching TRBD2. V shed 2 bases, J shed 6 bases, and the junction held 6 bases outside the gene matches. The germline V gene encodes CDR1 KGHDR and CDR2 SFDVKD. The CDR3 has 16 amino acids. As DNA, the CDR3 is TGTGCCACCAGTGATTCAGAGCGGGAGGGGTTCAATGAGCAGTTCTTC. As protein: CATSDSEREGFNEQFF.

There are a few counts of this clonotype. J is TRBJ2-1 and V is TRBV3-1; 7 nucleotides line up with TRBD2. Germline loops: CDR1 LGHDT, CDR2 YNNKEL (reference sequence). CDR3 length: 15 amino acids. Unmatched junction bases numbered 5, after V lost 3 bases and J lost 3 bases. Here the CDR3 reads CASSQRASGYNEQFF. The CDR3, as DNA: TGTGCCAGCAGCCAGAGGGCTAGCGGCTACAATGAGCAGTTCTTC.

The chain recombines TRBV12-3 or TRBV12-4 with TRBJ2-2; D uncertain. V was shortened by 4 bases and J by 4 bases, with 4 bases between the two germline ends. The CDR3 spans 12 residues. The CDR3 is CASSYSTGELFF. In nucleotides, the CDR3 is TGTGCCAGCAGTTACAGCACCGGGGAGCTGTTTTTT.

This clonotype was detected a few times. V usage is TRBV7-9 and J usage is TRBJ2-3, with 8 bases matching TRBD2. The CDR3 runs to 16 residues. CDR1 is SEHNR and CDR2 is FQNEAQ in the germline V gene (reference sequence). V trimming: 1 base; J trimming: 5 bases; junction bases outside the gene matches: 8. CDR3 region: CASSLGQAGVGDTQYF. The CDR3 DNA is TGTGCCAGCAGCTTAGGGCAAGCGGGGGTAGGAGATACGCAGTATTTT.

There are many counts of this clonotype. The V call is TRBV19, the J call TRBJ2-3; TRBD2 matches 9 bases. CDR3 size: 15 residues. Germline CDR1 LNHDA, CDR2 SQIVND (reference sequence). V gave up 10 bases and J gave up 2 bases; unmatched junction bases: 10. The CDR3 protein is CATRAGGPATDTQYF. The CDR3 coding sequence is TGTGCCACCCGTGCGGGAGGGCCTGCCACAGATACGCAGTATTTT.